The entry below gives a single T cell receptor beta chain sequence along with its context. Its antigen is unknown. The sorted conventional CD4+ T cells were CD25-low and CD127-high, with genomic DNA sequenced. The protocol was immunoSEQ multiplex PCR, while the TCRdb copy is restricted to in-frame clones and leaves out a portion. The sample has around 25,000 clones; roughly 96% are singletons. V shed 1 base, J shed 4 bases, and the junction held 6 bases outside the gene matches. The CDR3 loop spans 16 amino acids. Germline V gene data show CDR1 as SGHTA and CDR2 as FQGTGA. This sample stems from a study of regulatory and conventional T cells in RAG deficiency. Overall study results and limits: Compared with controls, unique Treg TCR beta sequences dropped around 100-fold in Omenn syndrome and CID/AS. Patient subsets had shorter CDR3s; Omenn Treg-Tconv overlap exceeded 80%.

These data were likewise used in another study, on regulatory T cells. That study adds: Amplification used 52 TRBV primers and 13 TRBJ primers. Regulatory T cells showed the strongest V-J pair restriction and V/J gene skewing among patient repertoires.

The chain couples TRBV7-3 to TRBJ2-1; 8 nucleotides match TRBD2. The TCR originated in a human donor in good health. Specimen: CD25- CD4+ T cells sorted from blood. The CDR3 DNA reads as TGTGCCAGCAGCTTAATCGGCGGGGGGAATTACAATGAGCAGTTCTTC. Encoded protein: CASSLIGGGNYNEQFF.